Below, one TCR beta chain is given with its context. As yet, its antigen is unknown. This CDR3 has 13 residues. V lost 2 bases and J 5 bases, leaving 9 bases between the germline ends. A mixed TRB-A/B primer pool amplified rearranged TRB by multiplex touch-down PCR. TCRdb reprocessed the multiplex PCR reads with MiXCR, giving one entry per CDR3 protein. The sample records several thousand distinct CDR3 sequences, approximately 33% being singletons. The template was genomic DNA from peripheral blood, not RNA. These data come from a study of T cell repertoires in aging, cancer and after chemotherapy. Across the whole study: Donor ages fell into six groups from 30 or younger up to 70 or older. Chronic lymphocytic leukemia patients on fludarabine- or bendamustine-based regimens gave paired samples before and after chemotherapy.

Findings of the study overall: Untreated cancer patients had significantly lower blood TCR diversity than age-matched healthy donors.

What was sequenced was blood. This receptor was identified in a human donor with a blood cancer. The donor label of this sample is uncertain. J is TRBJ2-5 and V is TRBV12-3 or TRBV12-4; D is unclear. CDR3 amino acids: CASSLQWFETQYF. For the CDR3, the DNA is TGTGCCAGCAGTTTACAATGGTTTGAGACCCAGTACTTC.